Listed below are T cell receptor beta chains from one sample, sequenced in a study of early stage breast cancer tumors. Sequencing used immunoSEQ multiplex PCR; TCRdb keeps in-frame clones, though not all of them. The profile shows roughly 57,000 clones, around 90% of them singletons. Sequencing input: blood. The receptor set was obtained from an older person with breast cancer. Both conserved end residues are part of each CDR3. A D gene is named only where the DNA matches it firmly. Clone size is shown for a subset of rows, as once, few, many or a class of expanded clone.

11,-,-,TRBJ1-2,TRBV16,TGTGCCAGCAGCCTGGGACAAAACTTGACCTTC,CASSLGQNLTF
14,-,few,TRBJ2-7,TRBV5-1,TGCGCCAGCGGTCCCGCAGGGCGGAACTACGAGCAGTACTTC,CASGPAGRNYEQYF
14,-,-,TRBJ2-1,TRBV9,TGTGCCAGCAGTCGGCAGGGGACCTCAGACGAGCAGTTCTTC,CASSRQGTSDEQFF
10,-,-,TRBJ1-2,TRBV29-1,TGCAGCGTTGAGCGGGATGGCTACACCTTC,CSVERDGYTF
15,-,-,TRBJ2-6,TRBV19,TGTGCCAGTAGTATATTGGCCTCTGGGGCCAACGTCCTGACTTTC,CASSILASGANVLTF
10,-,-,TRBJ2-7,TRBV28,TGTGCCACTAGGCGGGGCTTGCAGTACTTC,CATRRGLQYF
14,TRBD1,-,TRBJ1-1,TRBV6-1,TGTGCGAGCGGGACAGGGGGCACTGACACTGAAGCTTTCTTT,CASGTGGTDTEAFF
14,TRBD1,-,TRBJ1-1,TRBV5-1,TGCGCCAGCAGCCTGGCAGGGGGTAACACTGAAGCTTTCTTT,CASSLAGGNTEAFF
16,-,-,TRBJ1-5,TRBV18,TGTGCCAGCTCACTTCCGAACCAGGGACTCCAACAGCCCCAGCATTTT,CASSLPNQGLQQPQHF
15,-,-,TRBJ1-1,TRBV4-2,TGTGCCAGCAGCCGAGACGGCGGCCGGAACACTGAAGCTTTCTTT,CASSRDGGRNTEAFF
16,TRBD2,-,TRBJ2-7,TRBV10-3,TGTGCCATCAGCACTTTAGGGACTAGCGGGGCCGACGAGCAGTACTTC,CAISTLGTSGADEQYF
14,TRBD1,-,TRBJ1-2,TRBV12-5,TGTGCTAGTGGTTTGGGACAGGGAGACTATGGCTACACCTTC,CASGLGQGDYGYTF
15,-,-,TRBJ1-5,TRBV9,TGTGCCAGCAGCGTAGGGGAGGTGCCACATCAGCCCCAGCATTTT,CASSVGEVPHQPQHF
13,-,-,TRBJ2-5,TRBV10-3,TGTGCCATCAGTGCAGGGTTTAAACAGACCCAGTACTTC,CAISAGFKQTQYF
14,-,-,TRBJ1-2,TRBV4-3,TGCGCCAGCAGCCAAGCGGGGGGGCGCGAAGGCTACACCTTC,CASSQAGGREGYTF
13,-,-,TRBJ1-2,TRBV28,TGTGCCAGCAGGTCAGACAGTGCCTATGGCTACACCTTC,CASRSDSAYGYTF
13,TRBD1,-,TRBJ2-7,TRBV29-1,TGCAGCGTTGAGGGACAGGGGGCTTACGAGCAGTACTTC,CSVEGQGAYEQYF
15,TRBD2,-,TRBJ2-7,TRBV30,TGTGCCTACGCTTTGGGCCGGACTAGCTCCTACGAGCAGTACTTC,CAYALGRTSSYEQYF